The sequence of this T cell receptor beta chain was determined in a study of T cell responses to AZD1222 COVID-19 vaccine. TCRdb's table, derived via immunoSEQ multiplex PCR, lists solely in-frame clones and lacks some. There are roughly 96,000 clones in the sample; roughly 90% occur only once, and over 10% lies in the top ten. In germline, CDR1 is LNHNV, CDR2 YYDKDF (reference sequence). The V gene lost 5 bases and the J gene lost 0 bases, with 17 bases spanning the gap. CDR3 length: 17 residues. The TCR comes from an adult who received the AZD1222 COVID-19 vaccine. The chain carries TRBV15 and TRBJ1-5, with D unresolved. The material sequenced was peripheral blood, taken 28 days after the second AZD1222 dose. The CDR3 sequence: CATSLRYHTASNQPQHF. CDR3 DNA: TGTGCCACCAGCCTACGGTACCACACAGCTAGCAATCAGCCCCAGCATTTT.